This T cell receptor (beta chain) was captured in a study of cytomegalovirus exposure and HLA in healthy donors. The germline gives CDR1 SEHNR, CDR2 FQNEAQ (reference sequence). V lost 5 bases, J lost 0 bases, and 10 bases lay in between. The CDR3 totals 14 residues. Use of 60 Vbeta and 13 Jbeta primers characterized the PCR. In the authors' methods: Later, some 75 million unique TCR beta chains were counted in an analysis, and approximately 10 million of them were shared. Assay used: immunoSEQ multiplex PCR; TCRdb lists only in-frame clones, some missing. The V and J calls and clone size are taken from that table; D and trimming were inferred from the DNA. The repertoire holds some 120,000 clones, with roughly four fifths as singletons.

The chain combines TRBV7-9 with TRBJ1-1; D unclear. Material for sequencing was PBMCs. This clonotype originated in a woman between 50 and 59 years old in good health and CMV-seropositive. The CDR3 bases are TGTGCCAGCAGCCCGACAAGTCTGAACACTGAAGCTTTCTTT. Its protein product is CASSPTSLNTEAFF. Full variable domain (missing parts from reference TRBV7-9 and TRBJ1-1): DTGVSQNPRHKITKRGQNVTFRCDPISEHNRLYWYRQTLGQGPEFLTYFQNEAQLEKSRLLSDRFSAERPKGSFSTLEIQRTEQGDSAMYLCASSPTSLNTEAFFGQGTRLTVV.